One sample yielded the 26 T cell receptor beta chains listed below, sequenced in a study of T cell responses to AZD1222 COVID-19 vaccine. Measured with immunoSEQ multiplex PCR; TCRdb has only the in-frame clones, and not every one. The sample holds around 260,000 clones, roughly 93% seen once. The sample in question was peripheral blood, obtained on day 0 of AZD1222 vaccination. The receptors here all came from an adult in good health.

This clone was recorded once. The rearrangement links TRBV10-3 to TRBJ2-4; D possibly corresponds to TRBD1 (5 bases). With 0 bases removed from V and 0 bases from J, the gap between germline ends came to 9 bases. CDR3 size: 16 residues. CDR1 and CDR2 from the germline V gene are ENHRY and SYGVKD. CDR3 nucleotide sequence: TGTGCCATCAGTGAGTCCACGGACATAGCCAAAAACATTCAGTACTTC. Translation: CAISESTDIAKNIQYF.

V gene TRBV4-1 combines with J gene TRBJ1-4; no clear D. CDR1 is MGHRA, CDR2 YSYEKL, per germline. This CDR3 comprises 17 residues. Deletions cut 0 bases from V and 2 bases from J, with 13 bases between. CDR3 DNA: TGCGCCAGCAGCCAAGATCTGGGTTTTGGGACTAATGAAAAACTGTTTTTT. Translating gives CASSQDLGFGTNEKLFF.

The CDR3 DNA follows: TGTGCCAGCAGCCTTCGGACTAGCGGGGGCGAGCAGTACTTC. Amino acid sequence: CASSLRTSGGEQYF. V and J are TRBV3-1 (or the pseudogene TRBV3-2) and TRBJ2-7; TRBD2 agrees at 13 bases. The V gene end was trimmed by 4 bases and the J gene end by 6 bases; junction bases not matched to a gene: 3. CDR1 is LGHDT, CDR2 YNNKEL, per germline (reference sequence). CDR3 length equals 14 residues.

This clone showed up just once. The V and J genes are TRBV7-9 and TRBJ2-7; TRBD1 matches at 11 bases. Per germline, CDR1 SEHNR and CDR2 FQNEAQ (reference sequence). Trimming at V came to 3 bases and at J to 5 bases, leaving 6 bases not matched to a gene. The CDR3 loop spans 15 amino acids. The CDR3 coding sequence is TGTGCCAGCAGCTTCAGGGGGGACAGGGGGAACGAGCAGTACTTC. Its protein product is CASSFRGDRGNEQYF.

In this sample, this clone turned up a few times. CDR3: CASSARASYNSPLHF. For the CDR3, the DNA is TGTGCCAGCAGCGCCCGGGCCTCCTATAATTCACCCCTCCACTTT. The chain is built from TRBV9 and TRBJ1-6, with D unclear. The CDR3 consists of 15 residues. Per germline, CDR1 SGDLS and CDR2 YYNGEE. V dropped 3 bases and J dropped 0 bases, with 7 bases sitting between them. Drawing the rest from reference TRBV9 and TRBJ1-6, the complete variable domain is DSGVTQTPKHLITATGQRVTLRCSPRSGDLSVYWYQQSLDQGLQFLIQYYNGEERAKGNILERFSAQQFPDLHSELNLSSLELGDSALYFCASSARASYNSPLHFGNGTRLTVT.

The CDR3 protein is CASSLEAGRQETQYF. DNA for the CDR3: TGCGCCAGCAGCTTGGAAGCGGGAAGACAAGAGACCCAGTACTTC. This rearrangement joins TRBV5-1 to TRBJ2-5; 7 bases align to TRBD2. Germline V lookup: CDR1 SGHRS, CDR2 YFSETQ. CDR3 length equals 15 residues. After removal of 0 bases from V and 2 bases from J, the junction contained 4 bases not matched to a gene.

J is TRBJ2-7 and V is TRBV19, with D possibly called TRBD1 or TRBD2 (5 bases each). V was trimmed by 3 bases and J by 6 bases, leaving 15 bases between them. The germline V gene encodes CDR1 LNHDA and CDR2 SQIVND (reference sequence). The CDR3 has 14 residues. The CDR3 here is CASSINGALGEQYF. The CDR3 bases are TGTGCCAGTAGTATCAACGGGGCCCTCGGCGAGCAGTACTTC.

The chain recombines TRBV3-1 (or the pseudogene TRBV3-2) with TRBJ2-1; TRBD1 is a possible D gene (6 bases). The CDR3 loop spans 13 amino acids. Germline CDR1 and CDR2: LGHDT and YNNKEL (reference sequence). Trimming left V 3 bases short and J 15 bases short, with 18 bases between. The CDR3 loop reads CASSHQGSQGRFF. The CDR3 DNA sequence: TGTGCCAGCAGCCATCAGGGGTCCCAGGGAAGGTTCTTC.

The rearrangement links TRBV2 to TRBJ2-7; D might be TRBD1 (6 bases). This CDR3 region has 14 residues. Trimming pared 7 bases from V and 6 bases from J, leaving 19 bases between. Looked up from germline, CDR1 is SNHLY and CDR2 is FYNNEI. Here the CDR3 reads CASNIEAGAGEQYF. The CDR3 region has the DNA TGTGCCAGCAACATAGAGGCAGGGGCGGGCGAGCAGTACTTC.

CDR3 residues: CASSYGTGNEQFF. The CDR3 DNA is TGTGCCAGCAGTTACGGGACAGGGAATGAGCAGTTCTTC. This rearrangement joins TRBV6-5 to TRBJ2-1; 9 bases are a match to TRBD1. The CDR3 is 13 amino acids. Germline loops: CDR1 MNHEY, CDR2 SVGAGI. V lost 2 bases to trimming and J lost 7 bases; unmatched junction nucleotides: 0.

This sequence joins TRBV5-4 and TRBJ2-3; 11 bases are shared with TRBD2. There are 16 residues in the CDR3. Germline assignment: CDR1 SGHNT and CDR2 YYREEE (reference sequence). The V and J ends lost 0 bases and 5 bases, in that order; junction bases with no gene match: 5. The DNA for the CDR3 is TGTGCCAGCAGCTTGGGGAAGACTAGCGGGAAAGATACGCAGTATTTT. This gives the protein CASSLGKTSGKDTQYF.

J is TRBJ2-7 and V is TRBV2, with D possibly being TRBD1 (6 bases). Germline V gives CDR1 SNHLY, CDR2 FYNNEI. Trimming took off 5 bases at V and 3 bases at J, with 14 bases between the two ends. The CDR3 totals 14 residues. The CDR3 DNA is TGTGCCAGCAGTCTAGGGGGATCTGGCTACGAGCAGTACTTC. Amino acid sequence: CASSLGGSGYEQYF.

The rearrangement uses TRBV5-1 and TRBJ2-1; TRBD1 matches 9 bases. There are 14 residues in the CDR3. Germline values: CDR1 SGHRS, CDR2 YFSETQ. V dropped 4 bases and J dropped 8; count of bases not matched to a gene: 7. DNA for the CDR3: TGCGCCAGCAGCCCCTTACAGGGGGCAGATGAGCAGTTCTTC. As protein: CASSPLQGADEQFF.

The rearrangement links TRBV2 to TRBJ2-3; 7 bases are shared with TRBD1. The V gene end was trimmed by 8 bases and the J gene end by 4 bases; junction bases not matched to a gene: 6. Germline lookup yields CDR1 SNHLY and CDR2 FYNNEI. The CDR3 totals 13 residues. The CDR3 here is CASQGQSPDTQYF. CDR3 in DNA: TGTGCCAGCCAGGGACAGTCCCCAGATACGCAGTATTTT.

This chain joins TRBV4-2 and TRBJ1-6; tentatively, D is TRBD1 (5 bases). From germline, CDR1 is LGHNA and CDR2 YNFKEQ. The CDR3 consists of 17 residues. Trimming removed 2 bases from V and 5 bases from J, with 16 bases in between. CDR3 protein: CASSQIGGGSNNSPLHF. The CDR3 DNA is TGTGCCAGCAGCCAAATTGGGGGAGGGAGCAATAATTCACCCCTCCACTTT.

This clone was recorded only once. The gene calls are TRBV19 and TRBJ1-2; no reliable D call. This CDR3 contains 12 residues. Trimming removed 8 bases from V and 3 bases from J, with 10 bases in between. The germline V gene has CDR1 LNHDA and CDR2 SQIVND (reference sequence). CDR3 amino acids: CASRNTYYGYTF. CDR3 coding DNA: TGTGCCAGTCGGAACACTTACTATGGCTACACCTTC.

The J gene is TRBJ2-1, the V gene TRBV19; tentatively, D is TRBD2 (5 bases). The CDR3 loop spans 14 amino acids. Trimming pared 5 bases from V and 8 bases from J, leaving 16 bases between. Germline values: CDR1 LNHDA, CDR2 SQIVND (reference sequence). CDR3 nucleotide sequence: TGTGCCAGTAGTGCGGGCCTTCGATTCGATGAGCAGTTCTTC. Protein: CASSAGLRFDEQFF. Based on the CDR3 plus reference TRBV19 and TRBJ2-1, the full variable domain is DGGITQSPKYLFRKEGQNVTLSCEQNLNHDAMYWYRQDPGQGLRLIYYSQIVNDFQKGDIAEGYSVSREKKESFPLTVTSAQKNPTAFYLCASSAGLRFDEQFFGPGTRLTVL.

The genes are TRBV14 and TRBJ1-2; D is uncertain. The V gene's germline CDR1 is SGHDN and CDR2 FVKESK. The CDR3 consists of 13 residues. Trimming pared 5 bases from V and 4 bases from J, leaving 11 bases between. CDR3 sequence reads: CASSSRLLYGYTF. CDR3 in DNA: TGTGCCAGCAGCTCAAGATTGCTCTATGGCTACACCTTC. Full variable domain (remainder filled in from reference TRBV14 and TRBJ1-2): EAGVTQFPSHSVIEKGQTVTLRCDPISGHDNLYWYRRVMGKEIKFLLHFVKESKQDESGMPNNRFLAERTGGTYSTLKVQPAELEDSGVYFCASSSRLLYGYTFGSGTRLTVV.

This clone was picked up one time. This chain links TRBV10-2 with TRBJ1-5; D unresolved. The CDR3 has 13 amino acids. V was cut by 7 bases and J by 12 bases, with 19 bases left in between. Germline values: CDR1 WSHSY, CDR2 SAAADI. CDR3 sequence (DNA): TGCGCCAGCATGAGGGATCGACTTGAGCGCCAGCATTTT. Amino acids: CASMRDRLERQHF.

The chain links TRBV7-2 to TRBJ2-4, with 7 bases lining up with TRBD1. The germline V gene has CDR1 SGHTA and CDR2 FQGNSA. The length of the CDR3 is 15 residues. With V trimmed by 5 bases and J by 2 bases, 6 bases remained unmatched. CDR3 DNA sequence: TGTGCCAGCAGCCTAGAGACAGGGACCAAAAACATTCAGTACTTC. It encodes CASSLETGTKNIQYF.

The chain uses TRBV10-3 and TRBJ2-7; TRBD1 matches 9 bases. CDR3 length: 14 residues. Trimming took 7 bases from V and 4 from J; bases not matched to a gene: 8. Germline V lookup: CDR1 ENHRY, CDR2 SYGVKD. The CDR3 protein is CAIIRQGGNYEQYF. The CDR3 bases are TGTGCCATCATCCGACAGGGGGGAAATTACGAGCAGTACTTC.

This sequence joins TRBV28 and TRBJ2-6; possible D gene TRBD1, 5 bases. With 5 bases removed from V and 3 bases from J, the gap between germline ends came to 8 bases. This CDR3 spans 14 amino acids. Germline CDR1 MDHEN, CDR2 SYDVKM. The CDR3 bases are TGTGCCAGCAGTCGGCAGGGTGGGGCCAACGTCCTGACTTTC. Translating it yields CASSRQGGANVLTF.

The CDR3 nucleotides are TGTGCCAGCTCCCCCGGGACAGGGAGGAACAATGAGCAGTTCTTC. Translation gives CASSPGTGRNNEQFF. The rearrangement links TRBV18 to TRBJ2-1, with TRBD1 identical over 9 bases. Germline CDR1 and CDR2: KGHSH and LQKENI. The V segment lost 6 bases and the J segment 5 bases; nucleotides outside the gene matches: 8. This CDR3 comprises 15 residues.

The chain joins TRBV29-1 to TRBJ2-2; D is possibly TRBD1 (6 bases). The CDR3 runs 13 residues. V was clipped by 8 bases and J by 3 bases, with 13 bases between them. Germline-derived CDR1 and CDR2 are SQVTM and ANQGSEA. The DNA of the CDR3 is TGCAGCTTCAGGGGCCTCGACACCGGGGAGCTGTTTTTT. Its protein product is CSFRGLDTGELFF.

This clone was recorded once. The chain carries TRBV12-3 or TRBV12-4 and TRBJ1-2, with D perhaps matching TRBD1 (6 bases). V was clipped by 2 bases and J by 6 bases, with 10 bases between them. This CDR3 contains 13 residues. CDR3 region: CASSLLAGDGYTF. In DNA form, the CDR3 reads TGTGCCAGCAGTTTATTGGCAGGGGATGGCTACACCTTC.

The chain recombines TRBV12-3 or TRBV12-4 with TRBJ1-1; 7 bases align to TRBD1. After removal of 4 bases from V and 8 bases from J, the junction contained 7 bases not matched to a gene. The CDR3 runs to 13 residues. The CDR3 DNA reads as TGTGCCAGCAGTTGGGGACAGAATAAAGAAGCTTTCTTT. It translates to CASSWGQNKEAFF.